This T cell receptor (beta chain) stems from a study of blood T cell repertoires in COVID-19. The CDR3 sequence is 16 residues long. The germline V gene has CDR1 SGHAT and CDR2 FQNNGV. With 5 bases clipped from V and 3 bases from J, the junction kept 10 bases outside the gene matches. The assay was immunoSEQ multiplex PCR, and TCRdb's table has in-frame clones only and misses some. The repertoire holds fewer than 130,000 clones, with about 70% as singletons. The sample was peripheral blood. The receptor was isolated from a woman aged 55-69 years with acute or convalescent COVID-19. The V and J genes are TRBV11-2 and TRBJ1-2, with 9 bases aligning to TRBD1. The CDR3, as DNA: TGTGCCAGCAGCCAATCCGGGACAGGGAGTCACTATGGCTACACCTTC. Its protein product is CASSQSGTGSHYGYTF.